This TCR beta chain was recovered during a study of control samples from healthy donors and cancer patients. Germline V lookup: CDR1 SGHTA, CDR2 FQGNSA. Trimming pared 2 bases from V and 1 base from J, leaving 6 bases between. The CDR3 contains 15 residues. Regarding this clone: The sample contains more than one DNA sequence encoding this CDR3.

The repertoire was sequenced with immunoSEQ multiplex PCR; TCRdb's copy has only in-frame clones and lacks some. Found here are approximately 100,000 clones, under 90% of them singletons; the top ten hold approximately 2%. V usage is TRBV7-2 and J usage is TRBJ2-6; D gene unclear. The source material was blood. The source of this sequence is a woman between 40 and 50 years old in good health. Here the CDR3 reads CASSLMSSGANVLTF. CDR3 coding DNA: TGTGCCAGCAGCTTAATGTCTTCTGGGGCCAACGTCCTGACTTTC.